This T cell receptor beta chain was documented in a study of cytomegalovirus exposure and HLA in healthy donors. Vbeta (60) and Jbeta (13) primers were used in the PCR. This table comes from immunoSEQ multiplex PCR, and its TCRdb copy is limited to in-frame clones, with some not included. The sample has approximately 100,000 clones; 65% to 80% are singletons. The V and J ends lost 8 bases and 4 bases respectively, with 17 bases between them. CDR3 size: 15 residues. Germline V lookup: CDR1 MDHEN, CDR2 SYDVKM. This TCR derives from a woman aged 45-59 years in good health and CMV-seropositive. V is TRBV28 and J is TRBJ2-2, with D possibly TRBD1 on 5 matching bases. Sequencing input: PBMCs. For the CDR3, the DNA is TGTGCCAGCGGCCTGCCTCAGGGCGGCACCGGGGAGCTGTTTTTT. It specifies CASGLPQGGTGELFF.